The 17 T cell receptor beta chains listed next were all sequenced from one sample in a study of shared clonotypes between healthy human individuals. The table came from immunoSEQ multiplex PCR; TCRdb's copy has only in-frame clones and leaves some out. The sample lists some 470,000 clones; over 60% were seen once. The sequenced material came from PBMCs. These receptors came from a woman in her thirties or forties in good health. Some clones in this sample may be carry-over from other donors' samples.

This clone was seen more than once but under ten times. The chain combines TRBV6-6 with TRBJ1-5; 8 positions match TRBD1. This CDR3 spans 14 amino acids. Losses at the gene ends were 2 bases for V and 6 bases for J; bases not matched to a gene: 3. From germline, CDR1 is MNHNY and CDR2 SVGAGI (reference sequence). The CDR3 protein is CASSYDRGGQPQHF. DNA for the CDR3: TGTGCCAGCAGTTACGACAGGGGAGGTCAGCCCCAGCATTTT.

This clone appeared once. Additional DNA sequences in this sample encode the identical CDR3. The CDR3 loop reads CASSEEDTDTQYF. In nucleotides, the CDR3 is TGTGCCAGCAGTGAAGAAGACACAGATACGCAGTATTTT. The chain carries TRBV6-4 and TRBJ2-3; D is unclear. CDR3 length: 13 amino acids. Germline values: CDR1 MRHNA, CDR2 SNTAGT. Trimming took off 3 bases at V and 2 bases at J, with 6 bases between the two ends.

CDR3 DNA sequence: TGTGCCAGCGGAGAACCGTACTTCACAGATACGCAGTATTTT. Translating it yields CASGEPYFTDTQYF. This chain joins TRBV6-5 and TRBJ2-3; D is unclear. V was cut by 8 bases and J by 2 bases, with 14 bases left in between. Germline assignment: CDR1 MNHEY and CDR2 SVGAGI. The CDR3 consists of 14 residues.

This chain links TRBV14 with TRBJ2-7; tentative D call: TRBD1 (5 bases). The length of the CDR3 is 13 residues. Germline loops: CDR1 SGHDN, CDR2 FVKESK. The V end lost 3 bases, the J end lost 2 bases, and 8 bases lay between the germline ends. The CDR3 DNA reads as TGTGCCAGCAGCCAGGACAACACCTACGAGCAGTACTTC. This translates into CASSQDNTYEQYF.

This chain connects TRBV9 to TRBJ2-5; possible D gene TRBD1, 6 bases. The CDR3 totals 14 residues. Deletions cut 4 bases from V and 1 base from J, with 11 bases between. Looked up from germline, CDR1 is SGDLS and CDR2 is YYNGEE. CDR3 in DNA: TGTGCCAGCAGCCCCAGGGGATCCCAAGAGACCCAGTACTTC. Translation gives CASSPRGSQETQYF.

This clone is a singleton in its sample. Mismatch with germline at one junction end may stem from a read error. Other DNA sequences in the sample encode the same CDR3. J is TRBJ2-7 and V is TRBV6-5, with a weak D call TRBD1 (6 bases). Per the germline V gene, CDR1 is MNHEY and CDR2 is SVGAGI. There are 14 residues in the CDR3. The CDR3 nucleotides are TGTGCCAGCAGTCCTGACAGGAGCTCCTACGAGCAGTACTTT. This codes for CASSPDRSSYEQYF.

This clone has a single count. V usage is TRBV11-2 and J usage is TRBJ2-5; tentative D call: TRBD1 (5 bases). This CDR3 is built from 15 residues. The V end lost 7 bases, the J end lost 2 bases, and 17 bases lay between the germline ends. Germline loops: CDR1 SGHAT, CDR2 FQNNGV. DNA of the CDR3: TGTGCCAGCACAGCGACAGCCTCGGGTCAAGAGACCCAGTACTTC. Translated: CASTATASGQETQYF. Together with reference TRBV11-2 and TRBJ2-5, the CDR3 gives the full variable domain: EAGVAQSPRYKIIEKRQSVAFWCNPISGHATLYWYQQILGQGPKLLIQFQNNGVVDDSQLPKDRFSAERLKGVDSTLKIQPAKLEDSAVYLCASTATASGQETQYFGPGTRLLVL.

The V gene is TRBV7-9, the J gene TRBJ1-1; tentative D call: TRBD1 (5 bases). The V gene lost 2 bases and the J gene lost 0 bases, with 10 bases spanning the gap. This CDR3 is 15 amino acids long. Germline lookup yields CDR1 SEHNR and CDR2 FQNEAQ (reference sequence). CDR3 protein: CASSLRGQVNTEAFF. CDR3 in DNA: TGTGCCAGCAGCTTAAGGGGTCAAGTGAACACTGAAGCTTTCTTT.

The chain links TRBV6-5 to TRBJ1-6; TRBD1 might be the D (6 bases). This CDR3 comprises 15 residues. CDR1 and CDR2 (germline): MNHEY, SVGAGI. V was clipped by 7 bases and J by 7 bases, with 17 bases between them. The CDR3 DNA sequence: TGTGCCAGCACCCAGAGGGGGATGGGGAATTCACCCCTCCACTTT. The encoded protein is CASTQRGMGNSPLHF.

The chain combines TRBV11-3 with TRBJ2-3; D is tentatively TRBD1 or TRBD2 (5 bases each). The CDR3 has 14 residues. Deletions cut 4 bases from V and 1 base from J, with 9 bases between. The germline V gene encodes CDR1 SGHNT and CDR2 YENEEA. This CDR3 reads CASSSGTGTDTQYF. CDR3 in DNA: TGTGCCAGCAGCTCCGGGACGGGCACAGATACGCAGTATTTT.

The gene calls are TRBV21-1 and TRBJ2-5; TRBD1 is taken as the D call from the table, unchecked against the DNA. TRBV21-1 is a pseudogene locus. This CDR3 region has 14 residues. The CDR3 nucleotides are TGTGCCAGCAGCAAGGTACAGGATCGAGAGACCCAGTACTTC. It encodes CASSKVQDRETQYF.

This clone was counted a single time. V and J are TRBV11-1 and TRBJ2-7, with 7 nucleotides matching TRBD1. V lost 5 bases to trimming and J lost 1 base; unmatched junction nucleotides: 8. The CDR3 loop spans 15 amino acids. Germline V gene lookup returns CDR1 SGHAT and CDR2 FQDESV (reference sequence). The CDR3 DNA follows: TGTGCCAGCAGCAAAACGACAGGGATATCCTACGAGCAGTACTTC. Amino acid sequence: CASSKTTGISYEQYF.

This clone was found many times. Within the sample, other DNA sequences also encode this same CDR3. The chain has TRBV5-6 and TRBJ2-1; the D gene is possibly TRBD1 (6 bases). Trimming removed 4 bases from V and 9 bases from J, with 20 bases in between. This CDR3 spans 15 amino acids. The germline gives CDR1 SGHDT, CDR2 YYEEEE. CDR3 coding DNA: TGTGCCAGCAGCCGTCCGGGGCAGGGGTGGGGTGAGCAGTTCTTC. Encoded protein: CASSRPGQGWGEQFF.

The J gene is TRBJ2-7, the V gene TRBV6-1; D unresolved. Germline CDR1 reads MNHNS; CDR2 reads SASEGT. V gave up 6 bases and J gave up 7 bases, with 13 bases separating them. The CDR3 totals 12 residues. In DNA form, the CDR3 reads TGTGCCAGCAGCCCCATGGCTCGAGAGCAGTACTTC. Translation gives CASSPMAREQYF.

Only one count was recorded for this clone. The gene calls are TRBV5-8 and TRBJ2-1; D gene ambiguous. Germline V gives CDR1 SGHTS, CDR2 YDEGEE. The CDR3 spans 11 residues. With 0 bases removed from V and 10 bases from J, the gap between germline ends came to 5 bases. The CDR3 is CASSLVREQFF. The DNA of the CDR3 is TGTGCCAGCAGCTTGGTGAGGGAGCAGTTCTTC.

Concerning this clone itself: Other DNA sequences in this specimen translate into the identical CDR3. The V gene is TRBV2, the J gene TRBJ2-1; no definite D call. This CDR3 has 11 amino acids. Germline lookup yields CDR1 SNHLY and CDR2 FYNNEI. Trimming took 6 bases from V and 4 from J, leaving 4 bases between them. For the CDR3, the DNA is TGTGCCAGCAGGACATACAATGAGCAGTTCTTC. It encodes CASRTYNEQFF.

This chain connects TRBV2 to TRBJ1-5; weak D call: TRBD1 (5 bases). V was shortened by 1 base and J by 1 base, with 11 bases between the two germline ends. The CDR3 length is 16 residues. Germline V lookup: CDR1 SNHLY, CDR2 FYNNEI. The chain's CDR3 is CASSEGGGLSNQPQHF. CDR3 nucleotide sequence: TGTGCCAGCAGTGAAGGGGGGGGACTGAGCAATCAGCCCCAGCATTTT.